A single sample gave rise to the 10 T cell receptor beta chains below, sequenced in a study of cytomegalovirus exposure and HLA in healthy donors. PCR amplification relied on 60 Vbeta primers (plus 13 Jbeta primers). Profiled with immunoSEQ multiplex PCR; TCRdb holds only in-frame clones, not every one. The sample includes some 150,000 clones, more than 70% of them seen just once. Sequenced sample: PBMCs. These receptor sequences come from a man aged 55-75 years in good health and CMV-seronegative.

V gene TRBV5-5 combines with J gene TRBJ1-4; the D gene is possibly TRBD1 (6 bases). CDR1 is SGHKS and CDR2 is YYEKEE in the germline V gene (reference sequence). This CDR3 comprises 18 residues. The V gene lost 1 base and the J gene lost 6 bases, with 22 bases spanning the gap. CDR3 amino acids: CASSLSAVLQGLDEKLFF. The CDR3, as DNA: TGTGCCAGCAGCTTGTCAGCGGTATTACAGGGATTGGATGAAAAACTGTTTTTT. Combining the CDR3 with reference TRBV5-5 and TRBJ1-4 gives the whole variable domain DAGVTQSPTHLIKTRGQQVTLRCSPISGHKSVSWYQQVLGQGPQFIFQYYEKEERGRGNFPDRFSARQFPNYSSELNVNALLLGDSALYLCASSLSAVLQGLDEKLFFGSGTQLSVL.

This clone showed up just a few times. The chain links TRBV25-1 to TRBJ2-7; TRBD1 matches 7 bases. V trimming: 8 bases; J trimming: 6 bases; junction bases outside the gene matches: 13. Germline V gene lookup returns CDR1 MGHDK and CDR2 SYGVNS. The length of the CDR3 is 14 residues. As DNA, the CDR3 is TGTGCCAGCGGACCCCGACAGGGCTCGGTCGAGCAGTACTTC. This gives the protein CASGPRQGSVEQYF.

Note on this clone: An end of the junction does not agree with germline; a read error may underlie this. The chain joins TRBV7-9 to TRBJ2-7; weak D call: TRBD1 (5 bases). The CDR3 runs 14 residues. The V gene's germline CDR1 is SEHNR and CDR2 FQNEAQ (reference sequence). In DNA, the CDR3 is TGTTCCAGCAGCCTGCCTTTGGGGCAAAACGAGCAGTACTTC. Amino acids: CSSSLPLGQNEQYF. Looking up the rest from reference TRBV7-9 and TRBJ2-7 gives the full variable domain: DTGVSQNPRHKITKRGQNVTFRCDPISEHNRLYWYRQTLGQGPEFLTYFQNEAQLEKSRLLSDRFSAERPKGSFSTLEIQRTEQGDSAMYLCSSSLPLGQNEQYFGPGTRLTVT.

The V gene is TRBV27, the J gene TRBJ1-1, with D possibly being TRBD1 (6 bases). The CDR3 has 15 amino acids. Germline CDR1 MNHEY, CDR2 SMNVEV (reference sequence). Trimming removed 4 bases from V and 3 bases from J, with 15 bases in between. The chain's CDR3 is CASSSNRVWDTEAFF. The CDR3 region has the DNA TGTGCCAGCAGTTCCAACAGGGTGTGGGACACTGAAGCTTTCTTT.

The chain has TRBV2 and TRBJ2-4; D is possibly TRBD1 (5 bases). The ends were cut back, 9 bases at V and 1 base at J, with 16 bases in the middle. The CDR3 is 15 residues long. From germline, CDR1 is SNHLY and CDR2 FYNNEI. The CDR3, as DNA: TGTGCCAGTTGGGTGGACAACGCGGCCAAAAACATTCAGTACTTC. Protein product: CASWVDNAAKNIQYF.

The rearrangement joins TRBV6-4 to TRBJ2-1; 10 bases match TRBD2. Germline CDR1 reads MRHNA; CDR2 reads SNTAGT. The CDR3 runs to 16 residues. V trimming: 5 bases; J trimming: 5 bases; junction bases outside the gene matches: 9. Here the CDR3 reads CASSRYSGGSDNEQFF. For the CDR3, the DNA is TGTGCCAGCAGTAGGTATAGCGGGGGGTCCGACAATGAGCAGTTCTTC.

The gene calls are TRBV4-2 and TRBJ2-2, with 7 bases aligning to TRBD2. The junction had 1 base not matched to a gene; V was cut back by 5 bases and J by 1 base. Germline V gene lookup returns CDR1 LGHNA and CDR2 YNFKEQ. The CDR3 is 14 residues long. The CDR3 DNA follows: TGTGCCAGCAGCGAGCGGGGGAACACCGGGGAGCTGTTTTTT. It is translated as CASSERGNTGELFF.

This chain links TRBV28 with TRBJ2-7; D is possibly TRBD1 (6 bases). This CDR3 contains 15 residues. Trimming took 5 bases from V and 1 from J, leaving 15 bases between them. Germline lookup yields CDR1 MDHEN and CDR2 SYDVKM. The DNA for the CDR3 is TGTGCCAGCAGTCCCGTGGGGGCCCCTTCCTACGAGCAGTACTTC. Residues: CASSPVGAPSYEQYF.

This clone was seen once. The chain uses TRBV9 and TRBJ2-2; possible D gene TRBD2, 6 bases. The germline CDR1 and CDR2 sequences are SGDLS and YYNGEE. This CDR3 region has 16 residues. Trimming took 0 bases from V and 7 from J, leaving 16 bases between them. The CDR3: CASSVGWRETGGELFF. The CDR3 DNA sequence: TGTGCCAGCAGCGTAGGGTGGAGGGAGACGGGCGGGGAGCTGTTTTTT.

In the case of this clone: An end of the junction does not agree with germline; a read error may underlie this. CDR3 nucleotides: TGTTCCAGCAGCTTACCGGGACAGGGGGCGGGTGAAAAACTGTTTTTT. Translating gives CSSSLPGQGAGEKLFF. V is TRBV7-9 and J is TRBJ1-4; TRBD1 matches at 12 bases. CDR1 and CDR2 from the germline V gene are SEHNR and FQNEAQ (reference sequence). This CDR3 is built from 16 residues.